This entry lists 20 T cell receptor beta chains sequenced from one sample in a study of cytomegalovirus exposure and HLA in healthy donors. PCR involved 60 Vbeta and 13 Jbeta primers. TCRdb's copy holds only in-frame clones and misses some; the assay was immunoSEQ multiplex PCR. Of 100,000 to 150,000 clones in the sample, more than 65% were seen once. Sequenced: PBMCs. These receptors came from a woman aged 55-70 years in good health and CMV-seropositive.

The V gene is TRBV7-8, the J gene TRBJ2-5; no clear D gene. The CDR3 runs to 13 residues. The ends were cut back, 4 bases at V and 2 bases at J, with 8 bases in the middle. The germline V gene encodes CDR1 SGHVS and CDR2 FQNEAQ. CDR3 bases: TGTGCCAGCAGCTACCAACTACAAGAGACCCAGTACTTC. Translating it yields CASSYQLQETQYF.

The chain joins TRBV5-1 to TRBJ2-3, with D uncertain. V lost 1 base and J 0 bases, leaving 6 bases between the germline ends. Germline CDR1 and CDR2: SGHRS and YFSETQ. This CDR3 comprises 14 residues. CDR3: CASSLTDSTDTQYF. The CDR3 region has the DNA TGCGCCAGCAGCTTGACAGATAGCACAGATACGCAGTATTTT.

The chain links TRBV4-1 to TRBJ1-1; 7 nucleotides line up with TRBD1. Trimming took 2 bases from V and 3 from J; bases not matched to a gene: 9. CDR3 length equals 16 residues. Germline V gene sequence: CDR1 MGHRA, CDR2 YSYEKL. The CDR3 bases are TGCGCCAGCAGCCAATTATCAGCCGGACAGGACACTGAAGCTTTCTTT. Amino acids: CASSQLSAGQDTEAFF.

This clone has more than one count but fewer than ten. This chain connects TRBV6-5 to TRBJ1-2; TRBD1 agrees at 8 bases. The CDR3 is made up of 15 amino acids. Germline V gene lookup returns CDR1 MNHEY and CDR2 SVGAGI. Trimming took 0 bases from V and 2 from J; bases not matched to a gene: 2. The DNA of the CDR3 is TGTGCCAGCAGTTACTCGAGACAGGGGAACTATGGCTACACCTTC. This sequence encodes CASSYSRQGNYGYTF.

The CDR3 DNA reads TGTGCCACCCAGGACTCCTACAATGAGCAGTTCTTC. Encoded protein: CATQDSYNEQFF. V usage is TRBV19 and J usage is TRBJ2-1; D uncertain. This CDR3 contains 12 residues. Per germline, CDR1 LNHDA and CDR2 SQIVND (reference sequence). Trimming cost V 10 bases and J 0 bases, with 7 bases left between them.

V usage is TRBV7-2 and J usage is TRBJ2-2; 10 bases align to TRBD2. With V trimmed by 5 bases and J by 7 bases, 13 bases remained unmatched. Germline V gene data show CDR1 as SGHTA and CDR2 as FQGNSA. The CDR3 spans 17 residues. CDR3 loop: CASSPRLAGAPGGELFF. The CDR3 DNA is TGTGCCAGCAGCCCGAGACTAGCGGGCGCCCCAGGCGGGGAGCTGTTTTTT.

The CDR3 DNA reads as TGTGCCAGCAGCTTAACAGGGGTGAGGGAGCAGCCCCAGCATTTT. It yields the protein CASSLTGVREQPQHF. This rearrangement joins TRBV7-2 to TRBJ1-5, with 7 bases fitting TRBD1. The germline gives CDR1 SGHTA, CDR2 FQGNSA. The CDR3 loop spans 15 amino acids. V gave up 2 bases and J gave up 7 bases; unmatched junction bases: 8. The full variable domain, in which reference TRBV7-2 and TRBJ1-5 provide the parts outside the CDR3, is GAGVSQSPSNKVTEKGKDVELRCDPISGHTALYWYRQSLGQGLEFLIYFQGNSAPDKSGLPSDRFSAERTGGSVSTLTIQRTQQEDSAVYLCASSLTGVREQPQHFGDGTRLSIL.

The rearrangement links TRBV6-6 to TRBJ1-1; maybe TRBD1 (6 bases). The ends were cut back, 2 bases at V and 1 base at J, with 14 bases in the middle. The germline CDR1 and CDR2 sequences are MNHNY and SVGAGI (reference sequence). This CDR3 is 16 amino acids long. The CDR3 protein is CASSYGPQGPNTEAFF. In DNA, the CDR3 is TGTGCCAGCAGTTACGGGCCACAGGGTCCGAACACTGAAGCTTTCTTT.

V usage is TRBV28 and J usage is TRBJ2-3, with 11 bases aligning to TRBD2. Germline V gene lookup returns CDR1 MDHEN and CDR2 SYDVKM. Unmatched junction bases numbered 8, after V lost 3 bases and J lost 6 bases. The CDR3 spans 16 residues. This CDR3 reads CASSLSASGRSDTQYF. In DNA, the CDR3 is TGTGCCAGCAGTTTGTCAGCTAGCGGGAGGTCCGATACGCAGTATTTT.

The DNA of the CDR3 is TGTGCCAGCAGCTTGAACAGGTTTGGGCAGCCCCAGCATTTT. It translates to CASSLNRFGQPQHF. The chain has TRBV5-6 and TRBJ1-5, with D perhaps TRBD1 (5 bases). The length of the CDR3 is 14 residues. The V end was cut by 1 base, the J end by 7 bases, with 12 bases between. The germline CDR1 and CDR2 sequences are SGHDT and YYEEEE.

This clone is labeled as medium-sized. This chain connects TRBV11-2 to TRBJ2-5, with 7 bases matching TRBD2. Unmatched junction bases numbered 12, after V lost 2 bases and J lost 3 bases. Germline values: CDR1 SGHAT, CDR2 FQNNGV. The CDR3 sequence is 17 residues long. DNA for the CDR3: TGTGCCAGCAGCTTATCGGGGGGTCAAGGGGCGGAAGAGACCCAGTACTTC. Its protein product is CASSLSGGQGAEETQYF.

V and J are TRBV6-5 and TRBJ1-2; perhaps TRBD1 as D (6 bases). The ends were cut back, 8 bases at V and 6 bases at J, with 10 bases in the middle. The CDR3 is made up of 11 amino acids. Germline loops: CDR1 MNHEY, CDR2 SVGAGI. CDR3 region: CASLGGHGYTF. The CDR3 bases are TGTGCCAGCCTCGGGGGGCATGGCTACACCTTC.

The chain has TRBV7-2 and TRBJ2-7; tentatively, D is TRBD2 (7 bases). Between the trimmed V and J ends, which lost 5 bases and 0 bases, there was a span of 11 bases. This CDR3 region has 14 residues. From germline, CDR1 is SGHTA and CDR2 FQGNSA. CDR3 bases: TGTGCCAGCAGCGGAGGGGGGGACTCCTACGAGCAGTACTTC. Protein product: CASSGGGDSYEQYF.

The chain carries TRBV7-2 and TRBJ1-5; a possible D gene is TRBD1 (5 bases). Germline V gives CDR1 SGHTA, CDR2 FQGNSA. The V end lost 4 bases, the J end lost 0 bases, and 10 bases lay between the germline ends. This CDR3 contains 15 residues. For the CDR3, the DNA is TGTGCCAGCAGCTCGACAGTGAATAGCAATCAGCCCCAGCATTTT. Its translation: CASSSTVNSNQPQHF.

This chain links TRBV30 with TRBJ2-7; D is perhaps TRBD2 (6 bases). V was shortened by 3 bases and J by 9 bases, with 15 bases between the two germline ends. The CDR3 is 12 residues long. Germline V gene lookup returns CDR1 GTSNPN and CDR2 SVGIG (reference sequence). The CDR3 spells CAWRTLSEGQYF. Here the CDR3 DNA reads TGTGCCTGGAGAACACTCTCGGAGGGGCAGTACTTC.

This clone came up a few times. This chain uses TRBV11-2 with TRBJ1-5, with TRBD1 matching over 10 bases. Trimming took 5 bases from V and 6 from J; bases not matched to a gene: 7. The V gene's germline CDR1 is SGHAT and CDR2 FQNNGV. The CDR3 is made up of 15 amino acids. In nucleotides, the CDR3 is TGTGCCAGCAGCACAGACAGGGGGCGAGGTCAGCCCCAGCATTTT. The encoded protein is CASSTDRGRGQPQHF.

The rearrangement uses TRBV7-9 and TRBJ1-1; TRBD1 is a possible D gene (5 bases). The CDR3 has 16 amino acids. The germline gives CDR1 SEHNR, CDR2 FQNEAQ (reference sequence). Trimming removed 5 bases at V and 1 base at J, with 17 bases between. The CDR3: CASSPQQPGQNTEAFF. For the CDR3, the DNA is TGTGCCAGCAGCCCTCAACAGCCAGGGCAGAACACTGAAGCTTTCTTT.

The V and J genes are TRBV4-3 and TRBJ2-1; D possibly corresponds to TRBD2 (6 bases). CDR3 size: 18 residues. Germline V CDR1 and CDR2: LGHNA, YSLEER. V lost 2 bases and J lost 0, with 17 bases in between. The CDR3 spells CASSQTPSGPSSYNEQFF. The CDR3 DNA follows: TGCGCCAGCAGCCAAACTCCCAGCGGGCCCAGCTCCTACAATGAGCAGTTCTTC.

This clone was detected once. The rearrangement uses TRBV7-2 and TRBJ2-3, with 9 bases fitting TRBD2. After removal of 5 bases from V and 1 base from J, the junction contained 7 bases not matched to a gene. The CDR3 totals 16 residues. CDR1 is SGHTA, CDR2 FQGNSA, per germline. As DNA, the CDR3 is TGTGCCAGCAGCAGAGGGCGGGGGGGCGGCACAGATACGCAGTATTTT. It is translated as CASSRGRGGGTDTQYF.

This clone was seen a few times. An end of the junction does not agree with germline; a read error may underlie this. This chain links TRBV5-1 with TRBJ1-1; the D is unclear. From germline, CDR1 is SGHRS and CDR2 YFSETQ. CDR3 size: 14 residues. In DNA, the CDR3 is TGCGCCAGCAGCTCCGAGGCGGGGAACGCTGAAGCTTTCTTT. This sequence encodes CASSSEAGNAEAFF.